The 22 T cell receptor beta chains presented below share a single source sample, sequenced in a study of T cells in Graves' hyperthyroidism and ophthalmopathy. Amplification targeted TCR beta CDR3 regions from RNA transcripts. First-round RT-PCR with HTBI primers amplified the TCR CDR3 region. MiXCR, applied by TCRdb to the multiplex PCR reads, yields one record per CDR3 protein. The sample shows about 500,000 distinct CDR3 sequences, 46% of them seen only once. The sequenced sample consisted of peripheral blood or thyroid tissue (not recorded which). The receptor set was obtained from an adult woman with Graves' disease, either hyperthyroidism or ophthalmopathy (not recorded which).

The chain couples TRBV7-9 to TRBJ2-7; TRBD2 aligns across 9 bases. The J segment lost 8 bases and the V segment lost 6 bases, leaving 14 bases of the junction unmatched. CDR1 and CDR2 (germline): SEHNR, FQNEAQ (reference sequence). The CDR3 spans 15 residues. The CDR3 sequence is CASSSLGSGSYKQYF. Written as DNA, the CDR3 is TGTGCCAGCAGTTCCCTGGGTAGCGGGAGTTACAAGCAGTACTTC.

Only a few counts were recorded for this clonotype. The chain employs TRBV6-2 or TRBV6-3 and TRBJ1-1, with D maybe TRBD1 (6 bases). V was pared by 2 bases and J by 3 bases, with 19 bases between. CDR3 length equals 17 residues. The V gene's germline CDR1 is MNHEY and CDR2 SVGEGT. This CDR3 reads CASSYPKGGGCDTEAFF. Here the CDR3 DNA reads TGTGCCAGCAGTTACCCAAAAGGGGGGGGGTGCGACACTGAAGCTTTCTTT.

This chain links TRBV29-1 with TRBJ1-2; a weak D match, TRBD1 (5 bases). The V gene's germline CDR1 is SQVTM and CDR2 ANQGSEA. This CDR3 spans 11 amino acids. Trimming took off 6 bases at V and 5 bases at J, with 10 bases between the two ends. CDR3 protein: CSVTEGYGYTF. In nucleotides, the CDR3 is TGCAGCGTCACAGAGGGGTATGGCTACACCTTC.

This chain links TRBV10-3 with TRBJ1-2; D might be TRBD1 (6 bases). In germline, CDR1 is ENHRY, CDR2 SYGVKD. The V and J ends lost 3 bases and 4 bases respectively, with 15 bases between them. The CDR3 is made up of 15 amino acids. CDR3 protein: CAISDGGRGAYGYTF. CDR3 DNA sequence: TGTGCCATCAGTGACGGTGGCAGGGGCGCCTATGGCTACACCTTC.

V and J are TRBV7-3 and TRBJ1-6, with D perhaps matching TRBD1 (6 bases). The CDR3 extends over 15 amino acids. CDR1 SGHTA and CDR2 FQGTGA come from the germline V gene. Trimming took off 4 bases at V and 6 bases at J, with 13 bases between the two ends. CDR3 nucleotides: TGTGCCAGCAGCTCACTGGAACAGGGTAATTCACCCCTCCACTTT. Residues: CASSSLEQGNSPLHF.

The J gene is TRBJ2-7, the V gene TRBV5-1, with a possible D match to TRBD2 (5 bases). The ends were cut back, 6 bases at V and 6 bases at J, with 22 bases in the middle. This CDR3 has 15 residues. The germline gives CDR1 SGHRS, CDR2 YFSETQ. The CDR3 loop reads CASNSGNRELSEQYF. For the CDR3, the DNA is TGCGCCAGCAATTCAGGTAATCGGGAATTGAGCGAGCAGTACTTC.

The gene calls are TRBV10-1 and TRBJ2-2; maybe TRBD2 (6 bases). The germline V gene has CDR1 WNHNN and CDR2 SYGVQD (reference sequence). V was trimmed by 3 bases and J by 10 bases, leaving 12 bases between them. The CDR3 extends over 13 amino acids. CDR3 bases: TGCGCCAGCAGTGATGGTGGGACTTCGGAGCTGTTTTTT. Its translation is CASSDGGTSELFF.

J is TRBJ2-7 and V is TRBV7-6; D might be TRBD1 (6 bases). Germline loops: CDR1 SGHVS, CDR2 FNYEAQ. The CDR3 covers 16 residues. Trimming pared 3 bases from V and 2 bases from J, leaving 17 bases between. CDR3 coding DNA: TGTGCCAGCAGCTTGGGGACACGAAGGATAGCCTACGAGCAGTACTTC. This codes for CASSLGTRRIAYEQYF. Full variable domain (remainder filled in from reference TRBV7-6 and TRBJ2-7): GAGVSQSPRYKVTKRGQDVALRCDPISGHVSLYWYRQALGQGPEFLTYFNYEAQQDKSGLPNDRFSAERPEGSISTLTIQRTEQRDSAMYRCASSLGTRRIAYEQYFGPGTRLTVT.

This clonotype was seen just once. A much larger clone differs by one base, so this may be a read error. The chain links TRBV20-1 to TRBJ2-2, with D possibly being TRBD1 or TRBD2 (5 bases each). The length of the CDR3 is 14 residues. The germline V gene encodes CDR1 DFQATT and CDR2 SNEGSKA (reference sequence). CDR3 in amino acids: CSAHQGSGFGEPFF. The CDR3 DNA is TGCAGTGCCCATCAGGGATCGGGTTTCGGGGAGCCGTTTTTT.

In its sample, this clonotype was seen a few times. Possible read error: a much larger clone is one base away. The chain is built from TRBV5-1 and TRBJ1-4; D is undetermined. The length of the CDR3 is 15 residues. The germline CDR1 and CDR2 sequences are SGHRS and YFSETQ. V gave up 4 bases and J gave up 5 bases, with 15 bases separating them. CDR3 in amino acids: CASSPGTMGNEKLFF. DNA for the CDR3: TGCGCCAGCAGCCCGGGAACAATGGGAAATGAAAAACTGTTTTTT.

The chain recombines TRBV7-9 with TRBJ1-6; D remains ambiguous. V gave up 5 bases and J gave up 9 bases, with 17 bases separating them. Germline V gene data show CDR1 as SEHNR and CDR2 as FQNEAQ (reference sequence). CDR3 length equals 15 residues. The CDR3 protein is CASSPDRSIGSPLHF. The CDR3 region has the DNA TGTGCCAGCAGCCCAGATCGTTCAATCGGTTCACCCCTCCACTTT.

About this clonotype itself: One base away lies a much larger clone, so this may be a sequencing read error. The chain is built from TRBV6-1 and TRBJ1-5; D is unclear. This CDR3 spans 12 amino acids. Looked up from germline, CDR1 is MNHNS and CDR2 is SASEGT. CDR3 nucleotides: TGTGCCAGCGGAAAAAGGACTCAGCCCCATCATTTT. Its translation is CASGKRTQPHHF.

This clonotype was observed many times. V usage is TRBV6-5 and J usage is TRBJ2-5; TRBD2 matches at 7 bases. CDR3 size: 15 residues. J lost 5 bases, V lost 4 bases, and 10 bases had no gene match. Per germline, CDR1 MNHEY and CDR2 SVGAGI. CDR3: CASSSQRTSQETQYF. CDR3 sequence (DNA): TGTGCCAGCAGTTCCCAGCGGACTAGTCAGGAGACCCAGTACTTC.

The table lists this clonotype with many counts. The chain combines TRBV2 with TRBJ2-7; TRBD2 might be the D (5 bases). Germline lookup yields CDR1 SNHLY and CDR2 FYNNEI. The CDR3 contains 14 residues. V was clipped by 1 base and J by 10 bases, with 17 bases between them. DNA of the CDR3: TGTGCCAGCAGTGAAGTGCGTCTAGCTACAGAACAGTACTTC. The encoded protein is CASSEVRLATEQYF.

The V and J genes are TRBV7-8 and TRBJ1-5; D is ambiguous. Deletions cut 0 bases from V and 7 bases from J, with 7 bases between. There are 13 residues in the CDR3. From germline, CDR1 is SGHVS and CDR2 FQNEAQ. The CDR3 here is CASSLAPGQPQHF. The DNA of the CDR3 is TGTGCCAGCAGCTTAGCGCCTGGCCAGCCCCAGCATTTT. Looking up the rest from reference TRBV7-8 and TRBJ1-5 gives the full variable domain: GAGVSQSPRYKVAKRGQDVALRCDPISGHVSLFWYQQALGQGPEFLTYFQNEAQLDKSGLPSDRFFAERPEGSVSTLKIQRTQQEDSAVYLCASSLAPGQPQHFGDGTRLSIL.

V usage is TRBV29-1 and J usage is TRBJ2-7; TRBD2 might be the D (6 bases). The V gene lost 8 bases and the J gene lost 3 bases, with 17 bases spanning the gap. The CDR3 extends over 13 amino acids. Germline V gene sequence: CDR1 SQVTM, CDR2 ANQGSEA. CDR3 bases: TGCAGCTTGGAGGGGTCGTCCTTCTACGAGCAGTACTTC. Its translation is CSLEGSSFYEQYF.

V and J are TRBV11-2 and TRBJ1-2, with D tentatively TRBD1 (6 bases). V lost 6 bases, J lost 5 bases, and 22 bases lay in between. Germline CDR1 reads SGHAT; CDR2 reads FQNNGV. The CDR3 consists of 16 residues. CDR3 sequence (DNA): TGTGCCAGCAGTGAAGCTTATGGACAGAGACTATATGGCTACACCTTC. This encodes CASSEAYGQRLYGYTF.

The CDR3 reads CASSMIGGGEQFF. CDR3 coding DNA: TGTGCCAGTAGTATGATCGGAGGGGGTGAGCAGTTCTTC. V and J are TRBV19 and TRBJ2-1; TRBD1 or TRBD2 may be the D gene (6 bases each). Trimming removed 3 bases from V and 9 bases from J, with 12 bases in between. This CDR3 region has 13 residues. Per germline, CDR1 LNHDA and CDR2 SQIVND (reference sequence).

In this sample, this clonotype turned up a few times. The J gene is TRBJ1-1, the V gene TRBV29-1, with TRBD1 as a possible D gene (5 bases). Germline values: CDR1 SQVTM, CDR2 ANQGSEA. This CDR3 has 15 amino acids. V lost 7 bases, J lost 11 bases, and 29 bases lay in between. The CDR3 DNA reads TGCAGCGCCGAGGTTCAGGGAGCTTTCGGCCGTCTCGCTTTCTTT. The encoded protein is CSAEVQGAFGRLAFF. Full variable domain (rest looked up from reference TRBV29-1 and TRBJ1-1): SAVISQKPSRDICQRGTSLTIQCQVDSQVTMMFWYRQQPGQSLTLIATANQGSEATYESGFVIDKFPISRPNLTFSTLTVSNMSPEDSSIYLCSAEVQGAFGRLAFFGQGTRLTVV.

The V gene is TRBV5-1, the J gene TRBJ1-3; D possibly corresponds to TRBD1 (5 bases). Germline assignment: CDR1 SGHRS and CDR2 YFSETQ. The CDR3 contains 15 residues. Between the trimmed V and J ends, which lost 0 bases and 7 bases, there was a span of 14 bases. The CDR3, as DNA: TGCGCCAGCAGCTTGGACGGGGGATCGAGGAACACCATATATTTT. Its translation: CASSLDGGSRNTIYF.

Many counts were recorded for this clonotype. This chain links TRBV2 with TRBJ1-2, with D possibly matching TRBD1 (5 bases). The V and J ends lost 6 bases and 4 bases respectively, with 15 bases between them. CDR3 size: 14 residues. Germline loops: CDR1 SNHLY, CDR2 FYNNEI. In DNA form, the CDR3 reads TGTGCCAGCAGCTCAGGTCCCCAGGGCTATGGCTACACCTTC. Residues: CASSSGPQGYGYTF.

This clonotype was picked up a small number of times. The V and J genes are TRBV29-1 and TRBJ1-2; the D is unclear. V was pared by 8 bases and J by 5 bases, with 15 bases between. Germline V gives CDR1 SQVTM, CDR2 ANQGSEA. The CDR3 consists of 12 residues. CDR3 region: CSLRDGLYGYTF. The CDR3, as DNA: TGCAGCCTCCGGGATGGGTTATATGGCTACACCTTC.